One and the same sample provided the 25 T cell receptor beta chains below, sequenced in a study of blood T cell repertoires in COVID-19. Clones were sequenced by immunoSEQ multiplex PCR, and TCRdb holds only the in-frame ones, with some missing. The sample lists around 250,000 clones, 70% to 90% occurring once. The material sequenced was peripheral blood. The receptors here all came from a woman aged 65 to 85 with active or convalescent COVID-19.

CDR3 DNA sequence: TGTGCCAGCAGTAAAGGAGGAAACCAAGAGACCCAGTACTTC. This translates into CASSKGGNQETQYF. The chain has TRBV6-2 or TRBV6-3 and TRBJ2-5; D may be TRBD2 (5 bases). The V and J ends lost 5 bases and 0 bases respectively, with 10 bases between them. This CDR3 is built from 14 residues. Germline values: CDR1 MNHEY, CDR2 SVGEGT.

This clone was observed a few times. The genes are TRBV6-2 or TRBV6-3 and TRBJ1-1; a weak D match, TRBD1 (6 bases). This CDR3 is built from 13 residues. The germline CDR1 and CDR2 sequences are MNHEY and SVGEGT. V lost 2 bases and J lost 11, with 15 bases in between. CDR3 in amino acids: CASSYVQGLEAFF. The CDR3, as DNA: TGTGCCAGCAGTTACGTACAGGGATTAGAGGCTTTCTTT.

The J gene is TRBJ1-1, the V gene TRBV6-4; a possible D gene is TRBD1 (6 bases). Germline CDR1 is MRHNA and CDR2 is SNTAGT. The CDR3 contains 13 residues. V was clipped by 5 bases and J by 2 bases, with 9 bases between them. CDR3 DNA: TGTGCCAGCAGTTCGGACAGAAACACTGAAGCTTTCTTT. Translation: CASSSDRNTEAFF.

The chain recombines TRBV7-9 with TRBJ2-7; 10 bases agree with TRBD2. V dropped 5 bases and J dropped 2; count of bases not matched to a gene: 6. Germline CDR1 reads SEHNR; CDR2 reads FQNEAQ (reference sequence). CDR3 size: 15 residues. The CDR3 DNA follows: TGTGCCAGCAGCATCACCGGGACTAGCGCCTACGAGCAGTACTTC. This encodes CASSITGTSAYEQYF.

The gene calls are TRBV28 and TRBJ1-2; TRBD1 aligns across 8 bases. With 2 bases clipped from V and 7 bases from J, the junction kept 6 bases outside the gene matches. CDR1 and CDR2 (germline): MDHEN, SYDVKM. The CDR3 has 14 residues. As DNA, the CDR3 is TGTGCCAGCAGTTTACAGGACAGGGTCCGTGGCTACACCTTC. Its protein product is CASSLQDRVRGYTF.

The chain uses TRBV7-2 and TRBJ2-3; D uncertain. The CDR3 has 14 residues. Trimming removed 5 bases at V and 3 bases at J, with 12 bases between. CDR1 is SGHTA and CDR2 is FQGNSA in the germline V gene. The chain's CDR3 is CASSVLSITDTQYF. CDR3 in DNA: TGTGCCAGCAGCGTTCTATCAATTACAGATACGCAGTATTTT. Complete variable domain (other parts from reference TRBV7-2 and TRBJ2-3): GAGVSQSPSNKVTEKGKDVELRCDPISGHTALYWYRQSLGQGLEFLIYFQGNSAPDKSGLPSDRFSAERTGGSVSTLTIQRTQQEDSAVYLCASSVLSITDTQYFGPGTRLTVL.

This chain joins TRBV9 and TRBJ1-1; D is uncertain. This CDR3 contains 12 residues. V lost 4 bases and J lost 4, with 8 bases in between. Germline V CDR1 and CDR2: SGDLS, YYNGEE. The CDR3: CASSSISTEAFF. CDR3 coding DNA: TGTGCCAGCAGCTCTATTAGCACTGAAGCTTTCTTT.

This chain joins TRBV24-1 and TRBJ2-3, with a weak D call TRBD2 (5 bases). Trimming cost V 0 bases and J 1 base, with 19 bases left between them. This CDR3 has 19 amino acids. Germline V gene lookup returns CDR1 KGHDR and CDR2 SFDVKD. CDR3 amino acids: CATSDLRPASSMGTDTQYF. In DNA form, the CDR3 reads TGTGCCACCAGTGATTTGAGACCGGCTAGCTCAATGGGCACAGATACGCAGTATTTT.

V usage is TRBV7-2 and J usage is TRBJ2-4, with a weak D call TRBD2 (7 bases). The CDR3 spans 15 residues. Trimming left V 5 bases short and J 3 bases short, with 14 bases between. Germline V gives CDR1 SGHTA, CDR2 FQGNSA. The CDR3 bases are TGTGCCAGCAGCGGGGGGGCCTTGGGCAAAAACATTCAGTACTTC. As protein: CASSGGALGKNIQYF.

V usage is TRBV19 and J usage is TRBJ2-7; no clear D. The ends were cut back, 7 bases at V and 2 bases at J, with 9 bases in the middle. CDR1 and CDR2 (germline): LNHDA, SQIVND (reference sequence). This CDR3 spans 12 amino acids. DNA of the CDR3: TGTGCCAGTATGGCGGAGACCTACGAGCAGTACTTC. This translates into CASMAETYEQYF.

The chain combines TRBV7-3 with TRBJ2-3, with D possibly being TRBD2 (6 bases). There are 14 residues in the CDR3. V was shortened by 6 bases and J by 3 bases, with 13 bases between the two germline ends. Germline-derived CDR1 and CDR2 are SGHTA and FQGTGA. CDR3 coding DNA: TGTGCCAGCAGTTACGGGGGTGGTACAGATACGCAGTATTTT. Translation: CASSYGGGTDTQYF.

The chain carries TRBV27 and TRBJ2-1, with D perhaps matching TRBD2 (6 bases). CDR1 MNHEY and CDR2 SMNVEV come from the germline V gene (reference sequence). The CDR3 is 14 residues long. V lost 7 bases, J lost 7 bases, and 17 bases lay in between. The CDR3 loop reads CASTLYGGGNEQFF. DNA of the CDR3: TGTGCCAGCACCCTCTACGGTGGGGGGAATGAGCAGTTCTTC.

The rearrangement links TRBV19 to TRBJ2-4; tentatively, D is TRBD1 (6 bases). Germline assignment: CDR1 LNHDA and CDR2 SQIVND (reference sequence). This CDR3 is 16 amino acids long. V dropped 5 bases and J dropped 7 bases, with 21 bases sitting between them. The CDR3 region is CASSAVGRGEGNIQYF. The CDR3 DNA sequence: TGTGCCAGTAGTGCAGTAGGCAGGGGCGAGGGGAACATTCAGTACTTC.

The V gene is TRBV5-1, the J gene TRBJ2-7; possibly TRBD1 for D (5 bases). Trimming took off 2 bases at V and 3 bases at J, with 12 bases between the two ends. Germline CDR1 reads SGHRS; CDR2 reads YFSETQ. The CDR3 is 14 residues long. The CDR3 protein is CASSFGAEIYEQYF. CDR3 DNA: TGCGCCAGCAGCTTTGGGGCCGAGATCTACGAGCAGTACTTC.

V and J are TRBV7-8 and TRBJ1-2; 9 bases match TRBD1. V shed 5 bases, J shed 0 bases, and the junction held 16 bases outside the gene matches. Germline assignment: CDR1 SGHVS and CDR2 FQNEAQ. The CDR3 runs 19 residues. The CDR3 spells CASSLYTTWGQGANYGYTF. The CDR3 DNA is TGTGCCAGCAGCCTCTATACAACATGGGGACAGGGTGCTAACTATGGCTACACCTTC. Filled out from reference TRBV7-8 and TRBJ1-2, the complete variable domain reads GAGVSQSPRYKVAKRGQDVALRCDPISGHVSLFWYQQALGQGPEFLTYFQNEAQLDKSGLPSDRFFAERPEGSVSTLKIQRTQQEDSAVYLCASSLYTTWGQGANYGYTFGSGTRLTVV.

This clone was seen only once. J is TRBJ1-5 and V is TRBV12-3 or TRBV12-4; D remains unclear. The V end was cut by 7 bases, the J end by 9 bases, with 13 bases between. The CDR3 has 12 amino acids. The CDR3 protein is CASTTYEGPQHF. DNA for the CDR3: TGTGCCAGCACCACCTACGAGGGGCCCCAGCATTTT.

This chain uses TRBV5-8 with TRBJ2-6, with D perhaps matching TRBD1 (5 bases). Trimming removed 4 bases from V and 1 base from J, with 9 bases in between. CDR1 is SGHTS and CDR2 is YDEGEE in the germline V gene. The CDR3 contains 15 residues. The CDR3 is CASSAQGSGANVLTF. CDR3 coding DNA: TGTGCCAGCAGCGCTCAGGGATCTGGGGCCAACGTCCTGACTTTC. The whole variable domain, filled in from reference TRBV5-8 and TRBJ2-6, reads EAGVTQSPTHLIKTRGQQATLRCSPISGHTSVYWYQQALGLGLQFLLWYDEGEERNRGNFPPRFSGRQFPNYSSELNVNALELEDSALYLCASSAQGSGANVLTFGAGSRLTVL.

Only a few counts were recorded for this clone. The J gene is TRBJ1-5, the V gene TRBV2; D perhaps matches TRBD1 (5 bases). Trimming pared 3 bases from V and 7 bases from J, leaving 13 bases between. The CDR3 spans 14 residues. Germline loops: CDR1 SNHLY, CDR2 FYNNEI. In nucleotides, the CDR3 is TGTGCCAGCAGTGAGGTCAGGGTTGAACAGCCCCAGCATTTT. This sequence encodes CASSEVRVEQPQHF.

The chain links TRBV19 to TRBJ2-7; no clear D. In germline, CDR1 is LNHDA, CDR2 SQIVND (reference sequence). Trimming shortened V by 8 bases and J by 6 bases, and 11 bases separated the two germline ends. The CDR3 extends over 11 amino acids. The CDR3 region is CASWFRSEQYF. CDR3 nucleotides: TGTGCCAGTTGGTTTCGGAGCGAGCAGTACTTC.

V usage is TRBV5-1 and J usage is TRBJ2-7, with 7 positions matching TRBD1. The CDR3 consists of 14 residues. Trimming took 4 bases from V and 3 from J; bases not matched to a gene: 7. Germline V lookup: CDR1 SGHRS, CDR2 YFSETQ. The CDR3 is CASSPQGDGYEQYF. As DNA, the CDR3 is TGCGCCAGCAGCCCCCAGGGGGACGGCTACGAGCAGTACTTC.

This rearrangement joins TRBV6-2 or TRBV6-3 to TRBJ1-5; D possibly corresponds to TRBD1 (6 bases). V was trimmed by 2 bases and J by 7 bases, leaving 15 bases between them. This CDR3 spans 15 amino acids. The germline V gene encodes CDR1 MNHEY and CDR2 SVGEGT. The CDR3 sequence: CASSYVMGARQPQHF. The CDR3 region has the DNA TGTGCCAGCAGTTACGTCATGGGGGCGCGGCAGCCCCAGCATTTT.

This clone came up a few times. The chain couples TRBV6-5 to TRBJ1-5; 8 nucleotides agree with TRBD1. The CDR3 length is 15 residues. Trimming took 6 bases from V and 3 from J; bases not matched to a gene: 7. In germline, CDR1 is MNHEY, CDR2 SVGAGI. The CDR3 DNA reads TGTGCCAGCAGCACCGGGACAGGCTACAATCAGCCCCAGCATTTT. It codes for CASSTGTGYNQPQHF.

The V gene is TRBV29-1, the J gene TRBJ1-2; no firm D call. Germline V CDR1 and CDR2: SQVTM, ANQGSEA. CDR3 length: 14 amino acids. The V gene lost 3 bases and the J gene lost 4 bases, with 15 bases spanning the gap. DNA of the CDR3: TGCAGCGTTGAGTCTGTTGGGGAGGGCTATGGCTACACCTTC. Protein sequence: CSVESVGEGYGYTF. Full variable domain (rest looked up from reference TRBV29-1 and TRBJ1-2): SAVISQKPSRDICQRGTSLTIQCQVDSQVTMMFWYRQQPGQSLTLIATANQGSEATYESGFVIDKFPISRPNLTFSTLTVSNMSPEDSSIYLCSVESVGEGYGYTFGSGTRLTVV.

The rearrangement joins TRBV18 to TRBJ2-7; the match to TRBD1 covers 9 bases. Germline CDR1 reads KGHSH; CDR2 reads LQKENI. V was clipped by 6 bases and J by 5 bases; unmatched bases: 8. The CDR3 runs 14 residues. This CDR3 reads CASSQDRGRNEQYF. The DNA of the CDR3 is TGTGCCAGCTCCCAGGACAGGGGCAGAAACGAGCAGTACTTC.

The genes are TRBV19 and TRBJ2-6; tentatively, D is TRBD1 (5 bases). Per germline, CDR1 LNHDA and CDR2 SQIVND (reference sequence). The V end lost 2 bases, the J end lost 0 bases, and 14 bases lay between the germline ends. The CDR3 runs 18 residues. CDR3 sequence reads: CASSISGLFGSGANVLTF. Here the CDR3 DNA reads TGTGCCAGTAGTATATCAGGGCTGTTTGGCTCTGGGGCCAACGTCCTGACTTTC.